This T cell receptor beta chain is from a study of T cell responses to AZD1222 COVID-19 vaccine. General study results and limits: With two AZD1222 doses given, Spike-specific TCR breadth and depth both rose. Repertoires were sampled only after the peak T cell response. The donor cohort was predominantly white British with a female majority, and clonal diversity may have been underestimated.

The method was immunoSEQ multiplex PCR; TCRdb's version includes in-frame clones alone and lacks a portion of them. The sample holds about 91,000 clones; about 88% are singletons and the top ten take about 19%. Points on this clone: Its cognate antigen is unknown.

This sequence was found in an adult in good health. The specimen comprised peripheral blood, sampled on day 0 of AZD1222 vaccination.

The CDR3 bases are TGTGCCAGCTCATGGGGGGAGAGATCCTACGAGCAGTACTTC. This sequence encodes CASSWGERSYEQYF. The chain recombines TRBV18 with TRBJ2-7; D might be TRBD2 (6 bases). V lost 5 bases, J lost 1 base, and 12 bases lay in between. CDR1 KGHSH and CDR2 LQKENI come from the germline V gene. The CDR3 length is 14 residues.